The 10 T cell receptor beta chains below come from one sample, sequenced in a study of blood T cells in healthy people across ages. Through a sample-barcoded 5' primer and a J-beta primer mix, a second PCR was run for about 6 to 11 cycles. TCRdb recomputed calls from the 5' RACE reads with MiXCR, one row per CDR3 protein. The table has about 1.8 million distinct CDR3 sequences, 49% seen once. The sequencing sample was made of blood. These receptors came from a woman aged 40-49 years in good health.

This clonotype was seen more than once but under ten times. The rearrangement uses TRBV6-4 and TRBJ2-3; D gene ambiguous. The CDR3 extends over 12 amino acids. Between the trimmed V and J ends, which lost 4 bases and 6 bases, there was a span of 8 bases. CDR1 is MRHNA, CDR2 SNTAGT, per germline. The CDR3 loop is CASSGLGDTQYF. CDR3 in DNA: TGTGCCAGCAGTGGCCTCGGGGATACGCAGTATTTT.

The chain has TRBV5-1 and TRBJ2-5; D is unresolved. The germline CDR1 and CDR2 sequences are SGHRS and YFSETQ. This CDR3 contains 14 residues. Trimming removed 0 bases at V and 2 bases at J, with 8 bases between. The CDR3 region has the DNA TGCGCCAGCAGCTTGGGCTACCATCAAGAGACCCAGTACTTC. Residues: CASSLGYHQETQYF.

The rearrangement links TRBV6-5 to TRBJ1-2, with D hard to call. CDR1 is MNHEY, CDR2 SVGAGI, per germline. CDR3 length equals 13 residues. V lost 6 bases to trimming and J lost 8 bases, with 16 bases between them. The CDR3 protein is CASSPGEGKGYTF. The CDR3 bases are TGTGCCAGCAGCCCCGGGGAGGGTAAGGGCTACACCTTC.

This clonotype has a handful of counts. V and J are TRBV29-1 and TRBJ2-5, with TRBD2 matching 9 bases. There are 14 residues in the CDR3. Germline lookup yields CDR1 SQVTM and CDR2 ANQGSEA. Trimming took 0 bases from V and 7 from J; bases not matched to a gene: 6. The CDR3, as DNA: TGCAGCGTTGAAGATAAAGAACTAGCGGGGACCCAGTACTTC. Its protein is CSVEDKELAGTQYF. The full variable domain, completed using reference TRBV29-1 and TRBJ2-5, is SAVISQKPSRDICQRGTSLTIQCQVDSQVTMMFWYRQQPGQSLTLIATANQGSEATYESGFVIDKFPISRPNLTFSTLTVSNMSPEDSSIYLCSVEDKELAGTQYFGPGTRLLVL.

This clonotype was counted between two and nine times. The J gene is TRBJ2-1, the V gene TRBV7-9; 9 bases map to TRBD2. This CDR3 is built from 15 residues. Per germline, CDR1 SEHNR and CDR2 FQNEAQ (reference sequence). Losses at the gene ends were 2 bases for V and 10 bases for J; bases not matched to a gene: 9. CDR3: CASSLIASGAREQFF. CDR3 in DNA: TGTGCCAGCAGCTTAATAGCTAGCGGGGCGCGAGAGCAGTTCTTC.

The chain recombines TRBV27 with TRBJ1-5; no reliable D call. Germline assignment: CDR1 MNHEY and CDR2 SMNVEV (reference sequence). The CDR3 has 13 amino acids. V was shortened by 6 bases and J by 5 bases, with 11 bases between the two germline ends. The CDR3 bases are TGTGCCAGCAGGGAAAGGGTCTATCAGCCCCAGCATTTT. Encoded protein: CASRERVYQPQHF.

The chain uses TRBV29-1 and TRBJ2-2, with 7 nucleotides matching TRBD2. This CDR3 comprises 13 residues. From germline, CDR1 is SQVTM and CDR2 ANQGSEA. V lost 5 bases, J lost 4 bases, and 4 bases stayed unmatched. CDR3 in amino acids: CSVFQRGTGELFF. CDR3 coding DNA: TGCAGCGTTTTTCAGCGGGGCACCGGGGAGCTGTTTTTT.

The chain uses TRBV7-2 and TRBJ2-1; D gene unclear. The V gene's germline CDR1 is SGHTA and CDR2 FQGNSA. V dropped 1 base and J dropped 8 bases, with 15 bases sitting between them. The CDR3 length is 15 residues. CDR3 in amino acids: CASSLDRPRSDEQFF. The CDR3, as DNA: TGTGCCAGCAGCTTAGATCGTCCCCGGTCCGATGAGCAGTTCTTC. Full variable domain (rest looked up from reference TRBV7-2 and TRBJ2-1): GAGVSQSPSNKVTEKGKDVELRCDPISGHTALYWYRQSLGQGLEFLIYFQGNSAPDKSGLPSDRFSAERTGGSVSTLTIQRTQQEDSAVYLCASSLDRPRSDEQFFGPGTRLTVL.

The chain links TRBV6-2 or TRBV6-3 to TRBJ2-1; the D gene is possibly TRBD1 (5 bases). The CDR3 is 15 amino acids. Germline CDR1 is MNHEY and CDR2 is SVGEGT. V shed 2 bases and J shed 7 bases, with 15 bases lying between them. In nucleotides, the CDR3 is TGTGCCAGCAGTTACACATTGGGGCACATTAATGAGCAGTTCTTC. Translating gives CASSYTLGHINEQFF.

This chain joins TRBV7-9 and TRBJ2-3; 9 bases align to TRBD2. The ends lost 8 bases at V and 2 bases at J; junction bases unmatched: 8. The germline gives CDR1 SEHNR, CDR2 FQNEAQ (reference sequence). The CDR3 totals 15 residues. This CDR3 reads CASGSTSGYTDTQYF. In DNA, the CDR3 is TGTGCCAGCGGCTCTACTAGCGGGTACACAGATACGCAGTATTTT.